Below, 10 T cell receptor beta chains from the same sample are listed, as sequenced in a study of T cells in Graves' hyperthyroidism and ophthalmopathy. What was amplified from RNA transcripts were TCR beta CDR3 regions. HTBI primers were used for first-round RT-PCR of the TCR CDR3. TCRdb re-called the multiplex PCR reads with MiXCR, one entry per CDR3 protein. In the table there are about 460,000 distinct CDR3 sequences, 20% to 25% of which are singletons. Sequenced sample: blood. The source of these receptors is a woman in her seventies with Graves' ophthalmopathy.

In this sample, this clonotype turned up a few times. V gene TRBV11-2 combines with J gene TRBJ2-1, with 8 bases fitting TRBD1. V was clipped by 8 bases and J by 3 bases; unmatched bases: 6. The CDR3 is 14 amino acids. Germline loops: CDR1 SGHAT, CDR2 FQNNGV. The CDR3 protein is CASFGTGFYNEQFF. CDR3 DNA: TGTGCCAGCTTCGGGACAGGTTTCTACAATGAGCAGTTCTTC.

The chain has TRBV6-1 and TRBJ2-1, with TRBD2 matching 8 bases. The CDR3 contains 16 residues. Germline V gene data show CDR1 as MNHNS and CDR2 as SASEGT. The junction had 6 bases not matched to a gene; V was cut back by 5 bases and J by 0 bases. The CDR3 here is CASSFSGASSYNEQFF. The CDR3 region has the DNA TGTGCCAGCAGTTTTAGCGGGGCGAGCTCCTACAATGAGCAGTTCTTC.

The V gene is TRBV7-2, the J gene TRBJ2-3; D is undetermined. The CDR3 consists of 15 residues. V was cut by 3 bases and J by 6 bases, with 16 bases left in between. Germline CDR1 reads SGHTA; CDR2 reads FQGNSA. This chain's CDR3 is CASSLIGRTGDTQYF. The CDR3 bases are TGTGCCAGCAGCTTGATAGGTAGAACTGGCGATACGCAGTATTTT.

The chain recombines TRBV24-1 with TRBJ2-7; D tentatively fits TRBD1 or TRBD2 (7 bases each). This CDR3 is built from 18 residues. Between the trimmed V and J ends, which lost 3 bases and 4 bases, there was a span of 24 bases. Germline CDR1 is KGHDR and CDR2 is SFDVKD. CDR3 bases: TGTGCCACCAGTGATCACCCACCGGAGGGGGCGCGGGGGTACGAGCAGTACTTC. This codes for CATSDHPPEGARGYEQYF.

The chain has TRBV3-1 and TRBJ2-7, with D maybe TRBD2 (6 bases). V was pared by 5 bases and J by 3 bases, with 14 bases between. This CDR3 has 14 amino acids. The germline gives CDR1 LGHDT, CDR2 YNNKEL (reference sequence). CDR3 in DNA: TGTGCCAGCAGCTTCGGGAGAATCTTCTACGAGCAGTACTTC. It is translated as CASSFGRIFYEQYF.

This clonotype occurred many times. This chain uses TRBV27 with TRBJ1-1; D not resolved. V gave up 3 bases and J gave up 3 bases, with 8 bases separating them. The CDR3 is 13 residues long. Looked up from germline, CDR1 is MNHEY and CDR2 is SMNVEV (reference sequence). Written as DNA, the CDR3 is TGTGCCAGCAGTTTTCGAGAGGACACTGAAGCTTTCTTT. Amino acid sequence: CASSFREDTEAFF.

A word on this clonotype: A much larger clone sits a single nucleotide away, making a read error possible. The chain is built from TRBV6-6 and TRBJ2-1; 10 positions agree with TRBD2. V lost 0 bases and J lost 8; bases outside the gene matches: 13. There are 18 residues in the CDR3. Germline V gene sequence: CDR1 MNHNY, CDR2 SVGAGI (reference sequence). The CDR3 coding sequence is TGTGCCAGCAGTTACTCGAGTAGCGGGAGGATCTATTTCCATGAGCAGTTCTTC. This gives the protein CASSYSSSGRIYFHEQFF.

The chain has TRBV20-1 and TRBJ2-6; D is perhaps TRBD1 (6 bases). The CDR3 is 15 amino acids. V lost 3 bases, J lost 0 bases, and 9 bases lay in between. Looked up from germline, CDR1 is DFQATT and CDR2 is SNEGSKA (reference sequence). CDR3: CSARLGGSGANVLTF. DNA of the CDR3: TGCAGTGCTAGGCTAGGGGGCTCTGGGGCCAACGTCCTGACTTTC.

This clonotype was detected only a few times. The chain has TRBV20-1 and TRBJ1-2, with 9 bases fitting TRBD1. There are 14 residues in the CDR3. Germline assignment: CDR1 DFQATT and CDR2 SNEGSKA (reference sequence). J was trimmed by 5 bases and V by 4 bases; bases with no gene match: 8. CDR3 nucleotides: TGCAGTGCTAACCACGGACAGGGGTTATATGGCTACACCTTC. Its protein is CSANHGQGLYGYTF.

As concerns this clonotype: The germline gene is not matched at one end of the junction; a read error may be the cause. This chain joins TRBV7-2 and TRBJ1-2; maybe TRBD1 (6 bases). The CDR3 loop spans 15 amino acids. Germline CDR1 reads SGHTA; CDR2 reads FQGNSA. CDR3 DNA sequence: TGTGCCAGCGGCTTTGGGACAACGATATCTTATGGCTACACCTTC. It translates to CASGFGTTISYGYTF. Based on the CDR3 plus reference TRBV7-2 and TRBJ1-2, the full variable domain is GAGVSQSPSNKVTEKGKDVELRCDPISGHTALYWYRQSLGQGLEFLIYFQGNSAPDKSGLPSDRFSAERTGGSVSTLTIQRTQQEDSAVYLCASGFGTTISYGYTFGSGTRLTVV.